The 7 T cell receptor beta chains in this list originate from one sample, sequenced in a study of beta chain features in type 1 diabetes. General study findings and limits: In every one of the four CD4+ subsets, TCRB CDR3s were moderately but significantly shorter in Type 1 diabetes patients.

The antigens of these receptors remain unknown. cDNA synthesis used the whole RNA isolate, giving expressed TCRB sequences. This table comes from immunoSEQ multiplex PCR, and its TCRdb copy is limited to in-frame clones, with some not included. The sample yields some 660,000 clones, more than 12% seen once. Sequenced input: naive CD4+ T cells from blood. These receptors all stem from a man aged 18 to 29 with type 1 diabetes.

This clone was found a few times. The CDR3 region has the DNA TGCAGTGCTAGAGATCTGGGTGAGCAGTTCTTC. Residues: CSARDLGEQFF. The V and J genes are TRBV20-1 and TRBJ2-1; no reliable D call. V shed 0 bases and J shed 9 bases, with 6 bases lying between them. The germline V gene encodes CDR1 DFQATT and CDR2 SNEGSKA (reference sequence). The CDR3 has 11 residues.

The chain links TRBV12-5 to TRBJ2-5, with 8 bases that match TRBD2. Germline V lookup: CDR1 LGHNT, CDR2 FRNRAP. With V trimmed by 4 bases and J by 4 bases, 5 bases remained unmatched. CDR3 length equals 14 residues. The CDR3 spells CASGSTAGAETQYF. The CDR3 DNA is TGTGCTAGTGGTTCCACAGCGGGAGCAGAGACCCAGTACTTC.

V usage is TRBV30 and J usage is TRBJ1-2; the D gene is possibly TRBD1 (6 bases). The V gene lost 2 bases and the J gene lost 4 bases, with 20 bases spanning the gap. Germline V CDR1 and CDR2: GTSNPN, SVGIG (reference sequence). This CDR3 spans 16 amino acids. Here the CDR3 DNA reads TGTGCCTGGAGTATTAGGGCCCCAGGGGATTCCTATGGCTACACCTTC. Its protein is CAWSIRAPGDSYGYTF.

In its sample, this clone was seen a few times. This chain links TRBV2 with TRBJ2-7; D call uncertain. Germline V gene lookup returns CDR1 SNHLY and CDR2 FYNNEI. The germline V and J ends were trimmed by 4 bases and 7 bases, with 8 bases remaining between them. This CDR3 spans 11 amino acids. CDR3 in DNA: TGTGCCAGCAGTGCCCCACAGGAGCAGTACTTC. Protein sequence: CASSAPQEQYF.

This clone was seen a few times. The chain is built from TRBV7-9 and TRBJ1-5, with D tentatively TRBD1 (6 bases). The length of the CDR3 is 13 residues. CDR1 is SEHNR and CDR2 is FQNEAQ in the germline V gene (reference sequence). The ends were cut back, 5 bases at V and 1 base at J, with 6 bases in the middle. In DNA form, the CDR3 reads TGTGCCAGCAGCCAGGGGAGCAATCAGCCCCAGCATTTT. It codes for CASSQGSNQPQHF.

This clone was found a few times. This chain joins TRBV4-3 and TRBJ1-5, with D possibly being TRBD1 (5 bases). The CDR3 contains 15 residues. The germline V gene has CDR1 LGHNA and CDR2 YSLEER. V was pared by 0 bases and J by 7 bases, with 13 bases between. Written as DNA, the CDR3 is TGCGCCAGCAGCCAAGATGCAGGGTCGGGACAGCCCCAGCATTTT. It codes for CASSQDAGSGQPQHF.

CDR3 loop: CASSLLSASGLDEQYF. In nucleotides, the CDR3 is TGTGCCAGCAGTTTATTGTCGGCTAGCGGCCTTGATGAGCAGTACTTC. V and J are TRBV27 and TRBJ2-7; TRBD2 aligns across 7 bases. The V gene end was trimmed by 1 base and the J gene end by 7 bases; junction bases not matched to a gene: 13. Germline V gene lookup returns CDR1 MNHEY and CDR2 SMNVEV (reference sequence). This CDR3 comprises 16 residues.